Below are 30 T cell receptor beta chains sequenced from a single sample in a study of cytomegalovirus exposure and HLA in healthy donors. The study ran its PCR with 60 Vbeta and 13 Jbeta primers. Sequenced by immunoSEQ multiplex PCR; TCRdb stores in-frame clones only, minus some. The sample's table shows about 74,000 clones. What was sequenced was PBMCs. These TCRs come from a female donor in good health and CMV-seropositive.

V usage is TRBV29-1 and J usage is TRBJ2-1; maybe TRBD1 (6 bases). V gave up 1 base and J gave up 2 bases, with 21 bases separating them. The CDR3 totals 18 residues. Per germline, CDR1 SQVTM and CDR2 ANQGSEA. The CDR3 here is CSVEVLRAQGWAYNEQFF. CDR3 nucleotide sequence: TGCAGCGTTGAAGTCCTGAGGGCGCAGGGGTGGGCCTACAATGAGCAGTTCTTC.

This chain's CDR3 is CASSQLAGGEDTGELFF. CDR3 nucleotides: TGTGCCAGCAGCCAGTTAGCGGGAGGGGAGGATACCGGGGAGCTGTTTTTT. The V and J genes are TRBV4-2 and TRBJ2-2, with TRBD2 matching over 11 bases. Germline loops: CDR1 LGHNA, CDR2 YNFKEQ. The CDR3 is made up of 17 amino acids. Trimming cost V 3 bases and J 5 bases; bases outside gene matches: 8.

The rearrangement joins TRBV6-1 to TRBJ1-5; 10 nucleotides match TRBD1. Trimming at V came to 3 bases and at J to 6 bases, leaving 8 bases not matched to a gene. The germline CDR1 and CDR2 sequences are MNHNS and SASEGT. The CDR3 consists of 16 residues. CDR3 region: CASSEPGQGSGQPQHF. The CDR3 DNA sequence: TGTGCCAGCAGTGAGCCGGGACAGGGGAGCGGTCAGCCCCAGCATTTT.

V usage is TRBV18 and J usage is TRBJ2-7; TRBD2 aligns across 11 bases. Germline V CDR1 and CDR2: KGHSH, LQKENI. The CDR3 runs 16 residues. Losses at the gene ends were 1 base for V and 5 bases for J; bases not matched to a gene: 7. The CDR3 bases are TGTGCCAGCTCACCACAGCTAGCGGGAGGTTCTGACGAGCAGTACTTC. The encoded protein is CASSPQLAGGSDEQYF.

The chain recombines TRBV5-1 with TRBJ2-2, with D maybe TRBD1 (6 bases). The germline V gene encodes CDR1 SGHRS and CDR2 YFSETQ. This CDR3 is 17 amino acids long. Trimming stripped 0 bases from V and 0 bases from J, with 12 bases between. The CDR3 loop reads CASSLGHRDANTGELFF. Written as DNA, the CDR3 is TGCGCCAGCAGCTTGGGCCACAGGGATGCGAACACCGGGGAGCTGTTTTTT.

The chain links TRBV10-2 to TRBJ2-7; D not resolved. V lost 2 bases and J lost 6, with 8 bases in between. Germline V gene sequence: CDR1 WSHSY, CDR2 SAAADI. This CDR3 comprises 12 residues. CDR3 sequence (DNA): TGCGCCAGCAGTGAGATAGTGGTCGAGCAGTACTTC. It translates to CASSEIVVEQYF.

The chain links TRBV25-1 to TRBJ2-4; D is unclear. CDR3 length: 13 amino acids. CDR1 and CDR2 (germline): MGHDK, SYGVNS. V lost 6 bases, J lost 8 bases, and 14 bases lay in between. The CDR3 here is CASSPSAGDIQYF. CDR3 nucleotides: TGTGCCAGCAGCCCCTCGGCCGGAGACATTCAGTACTTC. The variable domain in full, with the rest retrieved from reference TRBV25-1 and TRBJ2-4, is EADIYQTPRYLVIGTGKKITLECSQTMGHDKMYWYQQDPGMELHLIHYSYGVNSTEKGDLSSESTVSRIRTEHFPLTLESARPSHTSQYLCASSPSAGDIQYFGAGTRLSVL.

This rearrangement joins TRBV28 to TRBJ1-2; 12 positions agree with TRBD1. This CDR3 is 16 amino acids long. Germline assignment: CDR1 MDHEN and CDR2 SYDVKM. V was clipped by 6 bases and J by 8 bases; unmatched bases: 13. CDR3 protein: CASSSPEGQGARGYTF. For the CDR3, the DNA is TGTGCCAGCAGCTCCCCCGAGGGACAGGGGGCGCGAGGCTACACCTTC.

The rearrangement joins TRBV19 to TRBJ1-1; 9 positions match TRBD1. Germline V CDR1 and CDR2: LNHDA, SQIVND (reference sequence). V dropped 4 bases and J dropped 1; count of bases not matched to a gene: 10. This CDR3 spans 17 amino acids. The CDR3: CASSTLDRGSENTEAFF. The CDR3 DNA follows: TGTGCCAGTAGTACCTTGGACAGGGGATCGGAGAACACTGAAGCTTTCTTT.

This sequence joins TRBV5-4 and TRBJ2-1, with D maybe TRBD2 (5 bases). In germline, CDR1 is SGHNT, CDR2 YYREEE (reference sequence). Trimming cost V 2 bases and J 9 bases, with 15 bases left between them. CDR3 size: 14 residues. The chain's CDR3 is CASSFRGILGEQFF. CDR3 DNA: TGTGCCAGCAGCTTCCGGGGTATACTTGGTGAGCAGTTCTTC.

V is TRBV7-3 and J is TRBJ2-5; 8 bases fit TRBD2. The CDR3 spans 15 residues. The V gene's germline CDR1 is SGHTA and CDR2 FQGTGA. V lost 2 bases and J lost 2; bases outside the gene matches: 4. CDR3 DNA sequence: TGTGCCAGCAGCTTAGGCAGCGGGAGTCAAGAGACCCAGTACTTC. Amino acid sequence: CASSLGSGSQETQYF.

CDR3 in DNA: TGCGCCAGCAGCCAAGATAAGGCCGGACTAACTGAAGCTTTCTTT. Its protein is CASSQDKAGLTEAFF. The V gene is TRBV4-1, the J gene TRBJ1-1; D remains unclear. The CDR3 covers 15 residues. Germline-derived CDR1 and CDR2 are MGHRA and YSYEKL. V gave up 0 bases and J gave up 5 bases, with 13 bases separating them.

The chain carries TRBV9 and TRBJ2-7, with D hard to call. Germline-derived CDR1 and CDR2 are SGDLS and YYNGEE. The V end was cut by 3 bases, the J end by 5 bases, with 15 bases between. The CDR3 contains 14 residues. CDR3 protein: CASSESPINDEQYF. The CDR3, as DNA: TGTGCCAGCAGCGAGTCCCCTATTAATGACGAGCAGTACTTC.

The chain joins TRBV18 to TRBJ2-7; TRBD1 matches at 9 bases. Germline V CDR1 and CDR2: KGHSH, LQKENI. This CDR3 region has 14 residues. J gave up 6 bases and V 5 bases, and 8 bases lay outside the gene matches. The CDR3 bases are TGTGCCAGCTCATCCAGTATGACAGGGGGCGAGCAGTACTTC. It codes for CASSSSMTGGEQYF.

The chain combines TRBV7-2 with TRBJ2-5; D is possibly TRBD2 (5 bases). The V end was cut by 3 bases, the J end by 5 bases, with 16 bases between. The germline CDR1 and CDR2 sequences are SGHTA and FQGNSA. This CDR3 is 15 amino acids long. DNA for the CDR3: TGTGCCAGCAGCTTCCCGGGCGGTAGCGTTGAGACCCAGTACTTC. This translates into CASSFPGGSVETQYF.

The V and J genes are TRBV9 and TRBJ2-2, with 11 bases fitting TRBD1. The J segment lost 5 bases and the V segment lost 3 bases, leaving 15 bases of the junction unmatched. CDR3 length: 19 residues. Germline V lookup: CDR1 SGDLS, CDR2 YYNGEE. The CDR3 region is CASSASRGQGGWRTGELFF. The DNA for the CDR3 is TGTGCCAGCAGCGCATCCCGGGGACAGGGGGGGTGGAGGACCGGGGAGCTGTTTTTT.

The CDR3 loop reads CASRGQGTRRAEQYF. The CDR3 DNA is TGTGCCAGCAGGGGGCAAGGGACTAGACGTGCCGAGCAGTACTTC. The chain carries TRBV2 and TRBJ2-7, with TRBD2 matching over 8 bases. The V segment lost 6 bases and the J segment 6 bases; nucleotides outside the gene matches: 13. CDR3 length: 15 amino acids. Per the germline V gene, CDR1 is SNHLY and CDR2 is FYNNEI.

This chain uses TRBV30 with TRBJ1-1; the D gene is possibly TRBD1 (5 bases). The CDR3 has 15 amino acids. V lost 0 bases and J 1 base, leaving 12 bases between the germline ends. The V gene's germline CDR1 is GTSNPN and CDR2 SVGIG (reference sequence). CDR3 in DNA: TGTGCCTGGAGTGTACGGGGACTGAGGAACACTGAAGCTTTCTTT. Its protein product is CAWSVRGLRNTEAFF.

The rearrangement links TRBV5-5 to TRBJ2-7, with 7 bases aligning to TRBD1. From germline, CDR1 is SGHKS and CDR2 YYEKEE (reference sequence). This CDR3 spans 14 amino acids. J was trimmed by 2 bases and V by 4 bases; bases with no gene match: 6. Written as DNA, the CDR3 is TGTGCCAGCAGCCTTCTCCAGGGGGCCTACGAGCAGTACTTC. It specifies CASSLLQGAYEQYF.

The rearrangement uses TRBV6-1 and TRBJ1-4, with 7 positions matching TRBD1. Per the germline V gene, CDR1 is MNHNS and CDR2 is SASEGT. The CDR3 is 14 residues long. Losses at the gene ends were 1 base for V and 4 bases for J; bases not matched to a gene: 0. The CDR3 nucleotides are TGTGCCAGCAGTGAAGGACAGGGTAATGAAAAACTGTTTTTT. Translating gives CASSEGQGNEKLFF.

V is TRBV30 and J is TRBJ1-3; maybe TRBD1 (6 bases). The CDR3 has 15 residues. Germline V gene data show CDR1 as GTSNPN and CDR2 as SVGIG (reference sequence). The V end lost 2 bases, the J end lost 0 bases, and 11 bases lay between the germline ends. The CDR3, as DNA: TGTGCCTGGAGTCAGGGGCGGAACTCTGGAAACACCATATATTTT. Amino acids: CAWSQGRNSGNTIYF. The full variable domain, in which reference TRBV30 and TRBJ1-3 provide the parts outside the CDR3, is SQTIHQWPATLVQPVGSPLSLECTVEGTSNPNLYWYRQAAGRGLQLLFYSVGIGQISSEVPQNLSASRPQDRQFILSSKKLLLSDSGFYLCAWSQGRNSGNTIYFGEGSWLTVV.

This chain connects TRBV4-3 to TRBJ2-3, with 12 bases fitting TRBD2. The V gene's germline CDR1 is LGHNA and CDR2 YSLEER. The CDR3 runs 16 residues. V was pared by 4 bases and J by 4 bases, with 6 bases of the junction left unmatched. The CDR3 DNA reads TGCGCCAGCAGCCGACTAGCGGGAGTCCCGGCAGATACGCAGTATTTT. This translates into CASSRLAGVPADTQYF.

The chain is built from TRBV14 and TRBJ2-7; weak D call: TRBD2 (6 bases). V was trimmed by 4 bases and J by 3 bases, leaving 13 bases between them. From germline, CDR1 is SGHDN and CDR2 FVKESK. The length of the CDR3 is 14 residues. CDR3 amino acids: CASSPLGLSYEQYF. The CDR3 DNA reads as TGTGCCAGCAGCCCCTTGGGACTGAGCTACGAGCAGTACTTC.

The V gene is TRBV6-5, the J gene TRBJ2-7; D may be TRBD2 (7 bases). Between the trimmed V and J ends, which lost 5 bases and 6 bases, there was a span of 14 bases. The CDR3 spans 13 residues. Germline loops: CDR1 MNHEY, CDR2 SVGAGI. Here the CDR3 reads CASSKRGGREQYF. The CDR3 region has the DNA TGTGCCAGCAGTAAGAGGGGGGGACGCGAGCAGTACTTC.

This chain joins TRBV5-1 and TRBJ2-1, with TRBD2 matching over 11 bases. CDR1 is SGHRS, CDR2 YFSETQ, per germline. CDR3 length: 15 amino acids. J lost 6 bases, V lost 5 bases, and 7 bases had no gene match. As DNA, the CDR3 is TGCGCCAGCAGGCCTGGGACTAGCGGATCCAATGAGCAGTTCTTC. Translation: CASRPGTSGSNEQFF. Full variable domain (outside the CDR3, taken from reference TRBV5-1 and TRBJ2-1): KAGVTQTPRYLIKTRGQQVTLSCSPISGHRSVSWYQQTPGQGLQFLFEYFSETQRNKGNFPGRFSGRQFSNSRSEMNVSTLELGDSALYLCASRPGTSGSNEQFFGPGTRLTVL.

The chain carries TRBV2 and TRBJ1-1; no clear D gene. V gave up 1 base and J gave up 0 bases, with 6 bases separating them. Germline CDR1 SNHLY, CDR2 FYNNEI. The CDR3 sequence is 14 residues long. The CDR3 nucleotides read TGTGCCAGCAGTGAAGGGAGGATGAACACTGAAGCTTTCTTT. It encodes CASSEGRMNTEAFF.

This chain joins TRBV29-1 and TRBJ2-7, with D perhaps matching TRBD1 (7 bases). CDR3 size: 12 residues. Trimming removed 2 bases from V and 5 bases from J, with 10 bases in between. The germline CDR1 and CDR2 sequences are SQVTM and ANQGSEA. The CDR3 DNA is TGCAGCGTTGAACCCAGGGGGGACGAGCAGTACTTC. Encoded protein: CSVEPRGDEQYF.

The genes are TRBV10-3 and TRBJ1-1, with TRBD1 matching 7 bases. The CDR3 is made up of 14 amino acids. Trimming cost V 3 bases and J 5 bases; bases outside gene matches: 6. The germline gives CDR1 ENHRY, CDR2 SYGVKD. CDR3 DNA: TGTGCCATCAGTGACTCCGACAGGGTTACTGAAGCTTTCTTT. Protein product: CAISDSDRVTEAFF.

In regard to this clone: At one end the junction does not follow the germline gene, possibly because of a read error. The chain couples TRBV15 to TRBJ2-5; a possible D gene is TRBD1 (8 bases). Germline V lookup: CDR1 LNHNV, CDR2 YYDKDF (reference sequence). The CDR3 has 13 amino acids. CDR3 coding DNA: TGTGCCACCAGCAGAGAGGGGAGGGACAGGCCGGACTTC. Its translation is CATSREGRDRPDF.

The chain has TRBV28 and TRBJ1-2; 8 bases agree with TRBD1. Germline V lookup: CDR1 MDHEN, CDR2 SYDVKM. This CDR3 contains 13 residues. J was trimmed by 5 bases and V by 2 bases; bases with no gene match: 1. The CDR3 DNA is TGTGCCAGCAGTTTACAGGGGGCTTATGGCTACACCTTC. Amino acids: CASSLQGAYGYTF.